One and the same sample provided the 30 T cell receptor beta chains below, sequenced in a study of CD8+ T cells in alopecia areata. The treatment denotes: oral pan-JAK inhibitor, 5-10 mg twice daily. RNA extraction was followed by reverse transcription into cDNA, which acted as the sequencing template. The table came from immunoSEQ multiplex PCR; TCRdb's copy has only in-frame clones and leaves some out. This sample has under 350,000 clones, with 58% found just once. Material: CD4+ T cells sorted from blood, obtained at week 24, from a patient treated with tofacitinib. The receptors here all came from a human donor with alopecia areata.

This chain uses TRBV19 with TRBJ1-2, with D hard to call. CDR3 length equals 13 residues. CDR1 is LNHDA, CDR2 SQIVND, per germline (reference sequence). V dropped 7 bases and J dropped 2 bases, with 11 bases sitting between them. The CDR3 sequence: CASKSATNYGYTF. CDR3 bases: TGTGCCAGTAAGTCAGCGACGAACTATGGCTACACCTTC.

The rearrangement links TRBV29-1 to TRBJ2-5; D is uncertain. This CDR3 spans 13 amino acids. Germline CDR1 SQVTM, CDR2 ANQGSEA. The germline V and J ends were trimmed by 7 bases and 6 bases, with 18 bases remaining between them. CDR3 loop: CSAYTSTLKTQYF. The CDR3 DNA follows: TGCAGCGCCTACACCAGTACACTGAAGACCCAGTACTTC.

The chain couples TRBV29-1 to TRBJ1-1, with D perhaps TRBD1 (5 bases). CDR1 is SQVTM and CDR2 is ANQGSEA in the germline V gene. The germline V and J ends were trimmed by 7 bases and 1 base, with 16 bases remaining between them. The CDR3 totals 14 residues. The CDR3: CSAPQGLGNTEAFF. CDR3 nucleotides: TGCAGCGCTCCTCAGGGTTTGGGGAACACTGAAGCTTTCTTT. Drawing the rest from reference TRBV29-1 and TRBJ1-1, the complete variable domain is SAVISQKPSRDICQRGTSLTIQCQVDSQVTMMFWYRQQPGQSLTLIATANQGSEATYESGFVIDKFPISRPNLTFSTLTVSNMSPEDSSIYLCSAPQGLGNTEAFFGQGTRLTVV.

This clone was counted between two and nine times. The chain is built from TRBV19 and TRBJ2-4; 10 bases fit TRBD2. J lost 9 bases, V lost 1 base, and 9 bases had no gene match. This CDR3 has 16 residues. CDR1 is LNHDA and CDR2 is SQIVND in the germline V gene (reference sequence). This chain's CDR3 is CASSIAASGGRGIQYF. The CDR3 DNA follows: TGTGCCAGTAGTATAGCGGCTAGCGGGGGACGGGGCATTCAGTACTTC.

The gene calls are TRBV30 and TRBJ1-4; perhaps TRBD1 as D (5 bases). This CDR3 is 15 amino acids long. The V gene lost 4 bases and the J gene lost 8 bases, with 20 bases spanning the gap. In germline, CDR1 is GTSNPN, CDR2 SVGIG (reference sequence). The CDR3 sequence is CAWIKPGPLTEKLFF. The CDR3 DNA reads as TGTGCCTGGATTAAACCGGGACCTCTAACCGAAAAACTGTTTTTT.

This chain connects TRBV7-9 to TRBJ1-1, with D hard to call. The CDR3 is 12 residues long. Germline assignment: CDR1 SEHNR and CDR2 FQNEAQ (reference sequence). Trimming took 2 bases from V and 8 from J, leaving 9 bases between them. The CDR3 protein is CASSLNQNEAFF. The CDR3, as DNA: TGTGCCAGCAGCTTAAATCAAAACGAAGCTTTCTTT.

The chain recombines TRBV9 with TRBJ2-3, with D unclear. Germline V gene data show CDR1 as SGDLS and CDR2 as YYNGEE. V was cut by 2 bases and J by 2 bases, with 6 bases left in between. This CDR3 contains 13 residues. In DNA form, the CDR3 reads TGTGCCAGCAGCGTCTCGAACACAGATACGCAGTATTTT. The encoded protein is CASSVSNTDTQYF.

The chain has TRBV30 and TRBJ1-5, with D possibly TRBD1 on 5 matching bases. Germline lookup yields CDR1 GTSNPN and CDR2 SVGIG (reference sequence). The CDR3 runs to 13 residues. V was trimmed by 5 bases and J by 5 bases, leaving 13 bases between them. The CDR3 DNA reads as TGTGCCTGGGGCCTAGCGGGACATCAGCCCCAGCATTTT. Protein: CAWGLAGHQPQHF.

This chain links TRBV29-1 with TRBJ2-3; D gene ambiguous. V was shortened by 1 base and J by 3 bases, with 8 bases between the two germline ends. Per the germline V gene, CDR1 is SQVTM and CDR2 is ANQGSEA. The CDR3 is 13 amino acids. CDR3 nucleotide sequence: TGCAGCGTTGAAGTAGGTGGGACAGATACGCAGTATTTT. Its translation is CSVEVGGTDTQYF.

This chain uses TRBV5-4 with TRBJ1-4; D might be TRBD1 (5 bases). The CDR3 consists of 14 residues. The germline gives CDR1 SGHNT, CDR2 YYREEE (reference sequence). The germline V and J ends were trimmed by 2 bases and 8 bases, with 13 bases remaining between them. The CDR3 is CASSFGGAGEKLFF. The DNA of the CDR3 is TGTGCCAGCAGCTTTGGAGGGGCGGGGGAAAAACTGTTTTTT.

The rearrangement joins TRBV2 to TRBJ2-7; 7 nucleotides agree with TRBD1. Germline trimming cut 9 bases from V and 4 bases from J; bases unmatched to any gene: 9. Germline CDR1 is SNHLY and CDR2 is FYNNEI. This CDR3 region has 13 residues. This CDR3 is CASLRQGWYEQYF. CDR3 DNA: TGTGCCAGTCTACGACAGGGTTGGTACGAGCAGTACTTC.

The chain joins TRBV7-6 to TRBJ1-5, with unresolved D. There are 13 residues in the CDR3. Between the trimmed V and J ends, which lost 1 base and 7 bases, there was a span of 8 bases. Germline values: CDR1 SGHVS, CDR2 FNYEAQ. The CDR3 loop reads CASSLGGLQPQHF. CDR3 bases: TGTGCCAGCAGCTTAGGAGGACTACAGCCCCAGCATTTT.

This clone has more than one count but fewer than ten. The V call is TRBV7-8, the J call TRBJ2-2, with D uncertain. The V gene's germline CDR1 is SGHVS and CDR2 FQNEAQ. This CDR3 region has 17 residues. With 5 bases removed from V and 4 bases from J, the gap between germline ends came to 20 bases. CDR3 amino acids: CASSLRTVRGVTGELFF. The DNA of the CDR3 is TGTGCCAGCAGCCTCCGTACCGTCCGAGGAGTCACCGGGGAGCTGTTTTTT.

CDR3 region: CASSLSLFAEAFF. The DNA of the CDR3 is TGTGCCAGCAGCTTATCTCTTTTCGCTGAAGCTTTCTTT. V gene TRBV7-9 combines with J gene TRBJ1-1; no clear D. The CDR3 sequence is 13 residues long. Deletions cut 2 bases from V and 6 bases from J, with 10 bases between. Germline loops: CDR1 SEHNR, CDR2 FQNEAQ (reference sequence).

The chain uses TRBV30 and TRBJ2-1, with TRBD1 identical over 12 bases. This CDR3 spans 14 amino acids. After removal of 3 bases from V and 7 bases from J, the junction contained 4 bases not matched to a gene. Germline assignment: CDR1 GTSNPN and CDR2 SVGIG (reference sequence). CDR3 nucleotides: TGTGCCTGGAGGGGACAGGGGGCAGGGAATGAGCAGTTCTTC. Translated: CAWRGQGAGNEQFF. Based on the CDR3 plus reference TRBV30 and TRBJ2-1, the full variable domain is SQTIHQWPATLVQPVGSPLSLECTVEGTSNPNLYWYRQAAGRGLQLLFYSVGIGQISSEVPQNLSASRPQDRQFILSSKKLLLSDSGFYLCAWRGQGAGNEQFFGPGTRLTVL.

The CDR3 sequence: CASSTDSSYNEQFF. The CDR3 bases are TGTGCCAGCAGTACCGATAGCTCCTACAATGAGCAGTTCTTC. The chain links TRBV6-5 to TRBJ2-1, with D unresolved. V lost 5 bases, J lost 0 bases, and 8 bases lay in between. Germline V lookup: CDR1 MNHEY, CDR2 SVGAGI. The CDR3 is made up of 14 amino acids.

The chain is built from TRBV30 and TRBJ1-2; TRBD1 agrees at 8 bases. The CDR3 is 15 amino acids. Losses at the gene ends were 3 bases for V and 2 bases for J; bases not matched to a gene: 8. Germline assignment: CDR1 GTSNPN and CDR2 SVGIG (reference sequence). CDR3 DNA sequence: TGTGCCTGGAGCCACACCGACAGGGGAAACTATGGCTACACCTTC. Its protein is CAWSHTDRGNYGYTF.

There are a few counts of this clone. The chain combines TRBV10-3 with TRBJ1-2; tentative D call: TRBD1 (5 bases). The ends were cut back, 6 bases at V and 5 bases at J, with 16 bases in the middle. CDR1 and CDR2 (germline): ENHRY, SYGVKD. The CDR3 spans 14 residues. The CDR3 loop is CAISPDARTYGYTF. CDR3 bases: TGTGCCATCAGCCCCGACGCACGGACATATGGCTACACCTTC.

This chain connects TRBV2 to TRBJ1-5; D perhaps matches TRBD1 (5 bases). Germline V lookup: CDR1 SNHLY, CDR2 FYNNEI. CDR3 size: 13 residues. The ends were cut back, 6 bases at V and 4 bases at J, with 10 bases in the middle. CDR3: CASSVEGNQPQHF. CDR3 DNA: TGTGCCAGCAGCGTGGAGGGGAATCAGCCCCAGCATTTT.

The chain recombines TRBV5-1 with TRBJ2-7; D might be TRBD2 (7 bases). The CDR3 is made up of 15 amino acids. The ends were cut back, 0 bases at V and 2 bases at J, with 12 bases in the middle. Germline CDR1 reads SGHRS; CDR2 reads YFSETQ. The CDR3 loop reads CASSLAGGAAYEQYF. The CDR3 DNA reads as TGCGCCAGCAGCTTGGCTGGGGGGGCGGCCTACGAGCAGTACTTC.

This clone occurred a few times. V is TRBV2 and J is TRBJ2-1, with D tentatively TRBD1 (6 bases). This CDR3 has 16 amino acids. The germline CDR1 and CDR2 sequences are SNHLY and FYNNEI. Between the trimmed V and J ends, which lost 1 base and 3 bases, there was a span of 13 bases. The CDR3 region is CASSEVGGAGYNEQFF. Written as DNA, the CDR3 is TGTGCCAGCAGTGAAGTTGGGGGCGCGGGCTACAATGAGCAGTTCTTC.

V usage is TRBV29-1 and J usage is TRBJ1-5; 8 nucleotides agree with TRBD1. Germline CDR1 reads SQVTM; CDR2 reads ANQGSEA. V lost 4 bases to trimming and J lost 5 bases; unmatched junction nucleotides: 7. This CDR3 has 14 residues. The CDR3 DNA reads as TGCAGCGTTGGGGAACAGGGGGGGGATCAGCCCCAGCATTTT. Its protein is CSVGEQGGDQPQHF.

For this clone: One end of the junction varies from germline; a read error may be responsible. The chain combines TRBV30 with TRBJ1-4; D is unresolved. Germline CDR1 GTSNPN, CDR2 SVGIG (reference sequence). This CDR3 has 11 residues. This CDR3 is CARSVSRELFF. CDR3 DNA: TGTGCCCGGAGTGTAAGTCGTGAACTGTTTTTT.

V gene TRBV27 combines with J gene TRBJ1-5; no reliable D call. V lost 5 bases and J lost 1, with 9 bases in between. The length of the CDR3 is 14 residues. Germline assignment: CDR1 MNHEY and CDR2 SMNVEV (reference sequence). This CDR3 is CASSQSRSNQPQHF. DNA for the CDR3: TGTGCCAGCAGTCAGAGTAGGAGCAATCAGCCCCAGCATTTT.

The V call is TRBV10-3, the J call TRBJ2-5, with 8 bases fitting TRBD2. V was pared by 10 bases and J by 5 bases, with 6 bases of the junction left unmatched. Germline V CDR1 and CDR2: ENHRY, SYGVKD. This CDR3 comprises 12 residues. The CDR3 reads CATRTSRETQYF. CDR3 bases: TGTGCCACCAGGACTAGCAGGGAGACCCAGTACTTC.

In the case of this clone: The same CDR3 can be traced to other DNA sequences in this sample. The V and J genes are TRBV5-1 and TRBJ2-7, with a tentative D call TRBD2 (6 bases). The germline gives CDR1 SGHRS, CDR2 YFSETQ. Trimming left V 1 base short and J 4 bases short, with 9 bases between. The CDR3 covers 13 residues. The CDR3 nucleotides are TGCGCCAGCAGCTTGCGTCGGGGGTACGAGCAGTACTTC. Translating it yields CASSLRRGYEQYF.

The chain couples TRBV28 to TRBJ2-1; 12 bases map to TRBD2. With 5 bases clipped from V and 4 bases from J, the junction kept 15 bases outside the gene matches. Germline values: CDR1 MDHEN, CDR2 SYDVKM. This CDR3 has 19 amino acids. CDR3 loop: CASSPHVPSGGGTYNEQFF. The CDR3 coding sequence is TGTGCCAGCAGTCCCCATGTTCCTAGCGGGGGGGGAACGTACAATGAGCAGTTCTTC.

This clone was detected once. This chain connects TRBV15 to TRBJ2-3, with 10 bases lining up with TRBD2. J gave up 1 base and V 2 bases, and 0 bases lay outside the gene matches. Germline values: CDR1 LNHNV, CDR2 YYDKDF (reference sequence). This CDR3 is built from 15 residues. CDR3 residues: CATSRTSGGTDTQYF. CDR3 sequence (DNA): TGTGCCACCAGCAGAACTAGCGGGGGCACAGATACGCAGTATTTT.

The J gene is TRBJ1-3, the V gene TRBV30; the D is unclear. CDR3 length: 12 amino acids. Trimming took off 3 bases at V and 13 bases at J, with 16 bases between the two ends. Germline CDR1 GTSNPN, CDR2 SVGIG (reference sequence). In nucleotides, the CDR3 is TGTGCCTGGAGCCAACGCCGTCTGGCGATATATTTT. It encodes CAWSQRRLAIYF. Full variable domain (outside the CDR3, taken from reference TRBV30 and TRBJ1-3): SQTIHQWPATLVQPVGSPLSLECTVEGTSNPNLYWYRQAAGRGLQLLFYSVGIGQISSEVPQNLSASRPQDRQFILSSKKLLLSDSGFYLCAWSQRRLAIYFGEGSWLTVV.

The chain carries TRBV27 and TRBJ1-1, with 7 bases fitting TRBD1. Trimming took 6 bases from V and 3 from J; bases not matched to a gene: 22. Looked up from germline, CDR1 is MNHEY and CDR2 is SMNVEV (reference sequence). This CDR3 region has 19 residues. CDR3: CASSTPIFRQGGRDTEAFF. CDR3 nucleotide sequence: TGTGCCAGCAGCACTCCTATCTTCCGACAGGGAGGTAGGGACACTGAAGCTTTCTTT.